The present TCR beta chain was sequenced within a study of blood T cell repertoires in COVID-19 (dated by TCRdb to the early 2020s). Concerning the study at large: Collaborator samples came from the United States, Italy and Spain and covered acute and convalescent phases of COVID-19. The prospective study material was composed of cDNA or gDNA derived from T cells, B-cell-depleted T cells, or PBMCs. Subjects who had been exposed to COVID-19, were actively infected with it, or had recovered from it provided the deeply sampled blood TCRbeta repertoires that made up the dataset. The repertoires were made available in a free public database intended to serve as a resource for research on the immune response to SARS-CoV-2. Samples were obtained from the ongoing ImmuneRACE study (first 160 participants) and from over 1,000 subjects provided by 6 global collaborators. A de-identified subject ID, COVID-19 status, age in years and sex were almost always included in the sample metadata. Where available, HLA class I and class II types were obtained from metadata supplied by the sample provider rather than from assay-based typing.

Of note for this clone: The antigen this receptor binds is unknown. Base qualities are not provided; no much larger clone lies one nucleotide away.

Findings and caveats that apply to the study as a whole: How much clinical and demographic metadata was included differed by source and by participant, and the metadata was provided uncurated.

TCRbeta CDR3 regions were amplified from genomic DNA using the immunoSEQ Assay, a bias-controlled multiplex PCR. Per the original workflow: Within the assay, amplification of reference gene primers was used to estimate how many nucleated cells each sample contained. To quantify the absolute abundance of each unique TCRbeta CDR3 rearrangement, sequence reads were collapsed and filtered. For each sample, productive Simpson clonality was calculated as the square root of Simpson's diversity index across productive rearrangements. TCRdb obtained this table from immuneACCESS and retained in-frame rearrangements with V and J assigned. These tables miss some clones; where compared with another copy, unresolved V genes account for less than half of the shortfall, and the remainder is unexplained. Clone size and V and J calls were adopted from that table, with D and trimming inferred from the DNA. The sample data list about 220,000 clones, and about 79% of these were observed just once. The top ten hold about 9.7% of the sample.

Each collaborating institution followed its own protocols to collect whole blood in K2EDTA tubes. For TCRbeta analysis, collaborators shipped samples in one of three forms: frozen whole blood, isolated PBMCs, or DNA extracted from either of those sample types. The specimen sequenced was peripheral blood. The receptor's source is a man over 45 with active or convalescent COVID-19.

The CDR3 reads as follows: CAISDPMDRGGEQYV. Here is the DNA: TGTGCCATCAGTGACCCGATGGACAGGGGAGGTGAGCAGTACGTC. The V gene is TRBV10-3 and the J gene is TRBJ2-7, and 9 junctional nucleotides match TRBD1. Sequences ENHRY (CDR1) and SYGVKD (CDR2) are obtained from the germline V gene. Including the terminal cysteine and valine, the CDR3 comprises 15 residues. The DNA shown is the 45-base CDR3, in frame from base 1. V lost 3 bases and J lost 7 bases, and the count of bases not matched to a germline gene is 10.